This entry lists 6 T cell receptor beta chains sequenced from one sample in a study of cytotoxic CD8 clonotypes in ibrutinib-treated CLL. Sequenced by immunoSEQ multiplex PCR; TCRdb stores in-frame clones only, minus some. The data show tens of thousands of clones, less than 85% seen once. The material was PBMCs, obtained after 24 months of ibrutinib treatment. The receptor source for this set is a human donor with chronic lymphocytic leukemia.

Here the CDR3 DNA reads TGTGCCAGCAGCCCCCGGGGCGGGACGAGCTCCTACAATGAGCAGTTCTTC. This encodes CASSPRGGTSSYNEQFF. J is TRBJ2-1 and V is TRBV9; tentative D call: TRBD2 (6 bases). Germline CDR1 SGDLS, CDR2 YYNGEE. This CDR3 contains 17 residues. Trimming left V 4 bases short and J 0 bases short, with 17 bases between. Combining the CDR3 with reference TRBV9 and TRBJ2-1 gives the whole variable domain DSGVTQTPKHLITATGQRVTLRCSPRSGDLSVYWYQQSLDQGLQFLIQYYNGEERAKGNILERFSAQQFPDLHSELNLSSLELGDSALYFCASSPRGGTSSYNEQFFGPGTRLTVL.

The CDR3 sequence: CASSHPGGLGTDTQYF. Written as DNA, the CDR3 is TGTGCCAGCAGTCATCCAGGGGGTTTGGGCACAGATACGCAGTATTTT. The J gene is TRBJ2-3, the V gene TRBV11-1, with 7 bases fitting TRBD1. V lost 6 bases to trimming and J lost 1 base; unmatched junction nucleotides: 10. Germline CDR1 reads SGHAT; CDR2 reads FQDESV (reference sequence). The CDR3 has 16 amino acids.

The chain links TRBV19 to TRBJ2-2; D is ambiguous. The CDR3 consists of 14 residues. From germline, CDR1 is LNHDA and CDR2 SQIVND (reference sequence). The ends were cut back, 7 bases at V and 3 bases at J, with 12 bases in the middle. The CDR3 loop is CASTRDLDTGELFF. The CDR3 bases are TGTGCCAGTACCCGCGACTTAGACACCGGGGAGCTGTTTTTT.

The chain uses TRBV5-5 and TRBJ2-3; 7 bases fit TRBD1. Germline assignment: CDR1 SGHKS and CDR2 YYEKEE (reference sequence). The CDR3 runs 14 residues. With 3 bases clipped from V and 3 bases from J, the junction kept 4 bases outside the gene matches. The CDR3 DNA reads TGTGCCAGCAGCTACGGGACAGCAACAGATACGCAGTATTTT. Translating it yields CASSYGTATDTQYF.

V usage is TRBV9 and J usage is TRBJ1-3; the D is unclear. V was pared by 0 bases and J by 3 bases, with 7 bases between. CDR1 SGDLS and CDR2 YYNGEE come from the germline V gene. The CDR3 has 14 residues. The CDR3 nucleotides are TGTGCCAGCAGCGTAGATTCAGGTGGAAACACCATATATTTT. Its translation is CASSVDSGGNTIYF.

Worth noting for this clone: Its ends do not fully match the called genes, so a read error is possible. The gene calls are TRBV6-1 and TRBJ1-2, with D unclear. Germline assignment: CDR1 MNHNS and CDR2 SASEGT. The CDR3 has 10 amino acids. The CDR3, as DNA: TGTGCCAGCAGTGAGGAGAGGTTGCCCTTC. This encodes CASSEERLPF.